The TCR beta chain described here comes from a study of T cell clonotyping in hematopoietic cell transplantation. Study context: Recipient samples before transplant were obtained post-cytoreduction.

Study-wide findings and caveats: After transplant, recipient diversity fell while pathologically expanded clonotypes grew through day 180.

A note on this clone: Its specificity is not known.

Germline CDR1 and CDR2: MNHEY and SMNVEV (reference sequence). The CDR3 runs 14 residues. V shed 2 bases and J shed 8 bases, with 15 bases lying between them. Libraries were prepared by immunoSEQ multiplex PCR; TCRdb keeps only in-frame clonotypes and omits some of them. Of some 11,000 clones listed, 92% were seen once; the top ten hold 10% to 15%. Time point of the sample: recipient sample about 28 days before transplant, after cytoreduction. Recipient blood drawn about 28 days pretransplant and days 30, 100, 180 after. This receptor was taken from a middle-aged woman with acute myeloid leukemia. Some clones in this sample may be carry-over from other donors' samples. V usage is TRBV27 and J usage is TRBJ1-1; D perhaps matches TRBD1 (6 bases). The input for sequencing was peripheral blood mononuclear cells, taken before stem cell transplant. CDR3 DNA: TGTGCCAGCAGTTTAACAGGGACCCCGAGGGAAGCTTTCTTT. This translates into CASSLTGTPREAFF.